The 20 T cell receptor beta chains below were found in one sample sequenced in a study of CD8+ T cells in alopecia areata. Regarding treatment: oral pan-JAK inhibitor, 5-10 mg twice daily. Sequencing templates came from extracted RNA that was reverse transcribed into cDNA. Sequencing used immunoSEQ multiplex PCR; TCRdb keeps in-frame clones, though not all of them. The table records under 110,000 clones, about three fifths of them present only once. This specimen consisted of CD8+ T cells sorted from blood, obtained between weeks 55 and 65, from a patient treated with tofacitinib. The receptors originated from a human donor with alopecia areata.

V usage is TRBV5-1 and J usage is TRBJ2-1, with 11 bases fitting TRBD2. J was trimmed by 3 bases and V by 4 bases; bases with no gene match: 6. The germline gives CDR1 SGHRS, CDR2 YFSETQ. This CDR3 is 16 amino acids long. The CDR3 DNA reads as TGCGCCAGCAGCCCCTCCGGGACTAGCGGCTACAATGAGCAGTTCTTC. As protein: CASSPSGTSGYNEQFF.

The chain combines TRBV29-1 with TRBJ2-5; 7 bases match TRBD1. The V and J ends lost 6 bases and 1 base, in that order; junction bases with no gene match: 2. The CDR3 totals 12 residues. Looked up from germline, CDR1 is SQVTM and CDR2 is ANQGSEA. The DNA of the CDR3 is TGCAGCGTGTGGGACAGCCAAGAGACCCAGTACTTC. It yields the protein CSVWDSQETQYF.

CDR3 in DNA: TGTGCCAGCAGCAAGGATAATTCACCCCTCCACTTT. Protein: CASSKDNSPLHF. The V call is TRBV7-9, the J call TRBJ1-6, with D unresolved. The CDR3 extends over 12 amino acids. Trimming removed 5 bases at V and 5 bases at J, with 4 bases between. In germline, CDR1 is SEHNR, CDR2 FQNEAQ (reference sequence).

The genes are TRBV7-8 and TRBJ2-3; 10 nucleotides line up with TRBD2. V lost 5 bases, J lost 1 base, and 9 bases stayed unmatched. The germline V gene encodes CDR1 SGHVS and CDR2 FQNEAQ. The CDR3 loop spans 17 amino acids. Here the CDR3 DNA reads TGTGCCAGCAGCCCCACTCCAGCGGGGGGGGGCACAGATACGCAGTATTTT. Its protein is CASSPTPAGGGTDTQYF. Variable domain in full (rest from reference TRBV7-8 and TRBJ2-3): GAGVSQSPRYKVAKRGQDVALRCDPISGHVSLFWYQQALGQGPEFLTYFQNEAQLDKSGLPSDRFFAERPEGSVSTLKIQRTQQEDSAVYLCASSPTPAGGGTDTQYFGPGTRLTVL.

The rearrangement links TRBV15 to TRBJ2-7; 8 bases are a match to TRBD1. There are 14 residues in the CDR3. Trimming cost V 5 bases and J 0 bases; bases outside gene matches: 3. Germline lookup yields CDR1 LNHNV and CDR2 YYDKDF (reference sequence). The CDR3 sequence: CATSRDRSSYEQYF. CDR3 nucleotides: TGTGCCACCAGCCGGGACAGGAGCTCCTACGAGCAGTACTTC. The whole variable domain, remainder taken from reference TRBV15 and TRBJ2-7, is DAMVIQNPRYQVTQFGKPVTLSCSQTLNHNVMYWYQQKSSQAPKLLFHYYDKDFNNEADTPDNFQSRRPNTSFCFLDIRSPGLGDTAMYLCATSRDRSSYEQYFGPGTRLTVT.

This clone was recorded a few times. The V and J genes are TRBV6-1 and TRBJ1-5; D unclear. The germline V gene has CDR1 MNHNS and CDR2 SASEGT. V lost 1 base and J lost 5, with 12 bases in between. The CDR3 covers 15 residues. The CDR3 sequence: CASSEDHGEHQPQHF. The CDR3 DNA reads TGTGCCAGCAGTGAAGATCACGGAGAGCATCAGCCCCAGCATTTT.

This clone came up once. The chain recombines TRBV7-9 with TRBJ1-2; TRBD1 aligns across 7 bases. The CDR3 extends over 14 amino acids. With V trimmed by 3 bases and J by 4 bases, 5 bases remained unmatched. The germline V gene has CDR1 SEHNR and CDR2 FQNEAQ (reference sequence). The CDR3 loop reads CASSFRDSIYGYTF. The CDR3 nucleotides read TGTGCCAGCAGCTTCCGGGACAGTATCTATGGCTACACCTTC.

The CDR3 loop is CAWSVVGRPSGYTF. Here the CDR3 DNA reads TGTGCCTGGAGTGTAGTGGGACGACCAAGTGGCTACACCTTC. The chain joins TRBV30 to TRBJ1-2; D is perhaps TRBD1 (5 bases). CDR3 size: 14 residues. The V gene's germline CDR1 is GTSNPN and CDR2 SVGIG (reference sequence). Trimming removed 0 bases at V and 7 bases at J, with 15 bases between.

This clone was detected only once. V is TRBV6-5 and J is TRBJ1-4; D uncertain. The ends were cut back, 0 bases at V and 8 bases at J, with 13 bases in the middle. Germline-derived CDR1 and CDR2 are MNHEY and SVGAGI. The CDR3 is 15 residues long. The CDR3 bases are TGTGCCAGCAGTTACTCTTTCGGGGATTGGGAAAAACTGTTTTTT. Amino acids: CASSYSFGDWEKLFF.

The rearrangement uses TRBV15 and TRBJ2-5, with D perhaps TRBD1 (6 bases). CDR1 LNHNV and CDR2 YYDKDF come from the germline V gene (reference sequence). The CDR3 is 15 residues long. V lost 0 bases, J lost 4 bases, and 12 bases lay in between. The CDR3 region is CATSRDTAGAETQYF. CDR3 DNA sequence: TGTGCCACCAGCAGAGATACCGCAGGGGCAGAGACCCAGTACTTC. Filled out from reference TRBV15 and TRBJ2-5, the complete variable domain reads DAMVIQNPRYQVTQFGKPVTLSCSQTLNHNVMYWYQQKSSQAPKLLFHYYDKDFNNEADTPDNFQSRRPNTSFCFLDIRSPGLGDTAMYLCATSRDTAGAETQYFGPGTRLLVL.

This chain uses TRBV7-9 with TRBJ2-2; D unresolved. Looked up from germline, CDR1 is SEHNR and CDR2 is FQNEAQ (reference sequence). V was pared by 1 base and J by 6 bases, with 6 bases between. The CDR3 has 13 amino acids. CDR3 in amino acids: CASSLGAAGELFF. The DNA of the CDR3 is TGTGCCAGCAGCTTAGGGGCGGCCGGGGAGCTGTTTTTT.

The CDR3 loop is CASSLVTGELFF. The CDR3 DNA follows: TGTGCCAGCAGCTTAGTGACCGGGGAGCTGTTTTTT. J is TRBJ2-2 and V is TRBV11-2; D unclear. CDR1 is SGHAT and CDR2 is FQNNGV in the germline V gene. CDR3 size: 12 residues. Deletions cut 1 base from V and 5 bases from J, with 2 bases between.

This clone was counted between two and nine times. The chain uses TRBV29-1 and TRBJ2-3; 9 positions agree with TRBD2. The germline V gene has CDR1 SQVTM and CDR2 ANQGSEA. The CDR3 totals 17 residues. Trimming removed 6 bases from V and 2 bases from J; junction bases left unmatched: 15. CDR3 sequence: CSVAGGADQEITDTQYF. CDR3 nucleotides: TGCAGCGTGGCGGGGGGGGCGGATCAAGAAATCACAGATACGCAGTATTTT.

This clone was picked up a small number of times. This sequence joins TRBV19 and TRBJ2-1; D is uncertain. Trimming removed 4 bases at V and 7 bases at J, with 8 bases between. This CDR3 is 12 amino acids long. Looked up from germline, CDR1 is LNHDA and CDR2 is SQIVND (reference sequence). The CDR3 bases are TGTGCCAGTAGTAACTACTATAATGAGCAGTTCTTC. It yields the protein CASSNYYNEQFF.

The chain has TRBV21-1 and TRBJ2-3; the table's D call, TRBD2, was not checked against the DNA. TRBV21-1 is shown as a pseudogene. The CDR3 loop spans 13 amino acids. The CDR3 DNA sequence: TGTGCCAGCAGCGCACTAGCGGGGGGTACGCAGTATTTT. It codes for CASSALAGGTQYF.

The V and J genes are TRBV9 and TRBJ2-3; TRBD2 agrees at 8 bases. The CDR3 spans 17 residues. V shed 0 bases and J 3 bases; nucleotides not matched to a gene: 9. Germline V gene sequence: CDR1 SGDLS, CDR2 YYNGEE. CDR3 nucleotides: TGTGCCAGCAGCGTAGAATTCCGGGGGGGCCCAACAGATACGCAGTATTTT. Translated: CASSVEFRGGPTDTQYF.

The rearrangement joins TRBV5-6 to TRBJ2-2; perhaps TRBD2 as D (5 bases). In germline, CDR1 is SGHDT, CDR2 YYEEEE. The V end was cut by 3 bases, the J end by 6 bases, with 6 bases between. The CDR3 sequence is 12 residues long. The CDR3 nucleotides read TGTGCCAGCAGCTCCGGGGCCGGGGAGCTGTTTTTT. This translates into CASSSGAGELFF.

This clone was detected only a few times. V is TRBV7-9 and J is TRBJ2-5; either TRBD1 or TRBD2 may supply D (6 bases each). V was cut by 5 bases and J by 5 bases, with 18 bases left in between. This CDR3 has 15 residues. In germline, CDR1 is SEHNR, CDR2 FQNEAQ (reference sequence). In DNA, the CDR3 is TGTGCCAGCAGCCCCGACAGGACCGGAGGGGAGACCCAGTACTTC. It encodes CASSPDRTGGETQYF.

The J gene is TRBJ2-1, the V gene TRBV9, with D perhaps being TRBD1 or TRBD2 (5 bases each). CDR1 and CDR2 (germline): SGDLS, YYNGEE. CDR3 size: 16 residues. Deletions cut 4 bases from V and 0 bases from J, with 14 bases between. The CDR3 loop reads CASSTTSGTSYNEQFF. In DNA form, the CDR3 reads TGTGCCAGCAGCACCACTTCAGGGACCTCCTACAATGAGCAGTTCTTC. Combining the CDR3 with reference TRBV9 and TRBJ2-1 gives the whole variable domain DSGVTQTPKHLITATGQRVTLRCSPRSGDLSVYWYQQSLDQGLQFLIQYYNGEERAKGNILERFSAQQFPDLHSELNLSSLELGDSALYFCASSTTSGTSYNEQFFGPGTRLTVL.

This clone appeared once. The genes are TRBV6-5 and TRBJ1-1, with a tentative D call TRBD1 (6 bases). Deletions cut 5 bases from V and 1 base from J, with 14 bases between. CDR3 length: 15 residues. Germline lookup yields CDR1 MNHEY and CDR2 SVGAGI. The CDR3 DNA follows: TGTGCCAGCAGTCCCTTCGGACAGAGGAACACTGAAGCTTTCTTT. Its translation: CASSPFGQRNTEAFF.